This T cell receptor beta chain was recorded in a study of cytomegalovirus exposure and HLA in healthy donors. Study conclusions and caveats: A missense DCLRE1C variant was associated with V- and J-gene trimming of TCR beta chains in a later analysis, and an independent cohort replicated the association. According to a later analysis, most TCR beta chains associated with CMV appeared HLA-restricted. The study put under 200 TCR beta chains on its list as cytomegalovirus-associated.

About this clone: Its antigen is as yet unknown.

PCR was performed using 60 Vbeta and 13 Jbeta primers. Profiled with immunoSEQ multiplex PCR; TCRdb holds only in-frame clones, not every one. The table has about 72,000 clones, over 75% seen once. Per germline, CDR1 MRHNA and CDR2 SNTAGT. This CDR3 has 15 residues. Trimming pared 3 bases from V and 1 base from J, leaving 11 bases between. This chain joins TRBV6-4 and TRBJ2-3, with D possibly matching TRBD2 (5 bases). The clonotype comes from a human donor in good health. The sequencing input was PBMCs. The CDR3 DNA reads TGTGCCAGCAGTGATAGCGCGGAGGGCACAGATACGCAGTATTTT. This translates into CASSDSAEGTDTQYF.